The present TCR beta chain was sequenced within a study of tumour-infiltrating T cells in Burkitt lymphoma (dated by TCRdb to 2020 to 2022). Broadly, across the study: When TCR repertoire data were correlated with clinical outcome, productive clonality turned out to predict both overall and progression-free survival, independent of established prognosticators, age at diagnosis among them.

Based on the germline V gene, the CDR1 and CDR2 sequences are KGHSH and LQKENI. Spanning cysteine to phenylalanine, the CDR3 consists of 13 amino acids. Of the read, only the CDR3 DNA is kept; its 39 bases are in frame from base 1. V is pared back by 6 bases and J by 5 bases, with 14 bases lying between the germline termini. The library was produced with the immunoSEQ multiplex PCR assay. The table comes from immuneACCESS by way of TCRdb, which keeps in-frame sequences with V and J called. Part of the clones is missing from these tables; in studies checked, under half for an unresolved V gene and the rest for unknown reasons. The sample table records some 17,000 clones; more than 65% of these occur just once. The ten largest clones represent 2.1% of the sample. This clone has only one observation. This clone's antigen is unknown. Per-base qualities were not stored, and no clone one base away is much larger.

The sequenced material came from tumor tissue. The receptor was derived from a human donor with diffuse large B-cell lymphoma. The receptor chain draws on TRBV18 and TRBJ2-7; possibly the D gene is TRBD1, per 6 matching bases. The DNA sequence is TGTGCCAGCTCCCTCCGGGACACTGACGAGCAGTACTTC. It translates as CASSLRDTDEQYF.